Below are 14 T cell receptor beta chains sequenced from a single sample in a study of T-cell memory formation after mild COVID-19 listed by TCRdb under 2021. The library was made by 5' RACE. Sequencing used an Illumina NovaSeq 6000. TCRdb passed the public sequencing reads through fastp at Q25 and MiXCR, retaining productive beta sequences. CDR3 protein sequences are deduplicated, and each keeps its most common genes and DNA. The sample table shows roughly 370,000 distinct CDR3 sequences, and 16% are seen once. The ten biggest clones cover 20% to 25% of the sample. The sequenced material came from PBMCs or a T cell subset sorted from them (not recorded which). These receptors came from a man aged 18 to 35 who had mild COVID-19 (a few samples of this study predate the infection). The sample titles of this study are shuffled in the database, so cell type and time point are left out; the donor was told from shared clones.

The chain links TRBV12-3 or TRBV12-4 to TRBJ2-7; D remains unclear. The CDR3 is 12 amino acids. V lost 2 bases and J 7 bases, leaving 9 bases between the germline ends. The CDR3 DNA reads as TGTGCCAGCAGTTTAAAACTCTTTGAGCAGTACTTC. This gives the protein CASSLKLFEQYF.

The V and J genes are TRBV19 and TRBJ2-7, with D unclear. Between the trimmed V and J ends, which lost 3 bases and 6 bases, there was a span of 12 bases. The germline gives CDR1 LNHDA, CDR2 SQIVND (reference sequence). This CDR3 is built from 13 residues. CDR3 DNA: TGTGCCAGTAGTATCGGCCTCGGAGCCGAGCAGTACGTC. Encoded protein: CASSIGLGAEQYV.

The rearrangement joins TRBV2 to TRBJ2-5, with 7 bases identical to TRBD2. CDR1 SNHLY and CDR2 FYNNEI come from the germline V gene. Germline trimming cut 4 bases from V and 6 bases from J; bases unmatched to any gene: 5. The CDR3 length is 13 residues. The CDR3 DNA reads TGTGCCAGCAGTGTCGGCGGGGGAAAGACCCAGTACTTC. This encodes CASSVGGGKTQYF.

This rearrangement joins TRBV6-2 or TRBV6-3 to TRBJ2-5; TRBD1 agrees at 9 bases. The length of the CDR3 is 14 residues. Germline-derived CDR1 and CDR2 are MNHEY and SVGEGT. V shed 6 bases and J 5 bases; nucleotides not matched to a gene: 7. CDR3 coding DNA: TGTGCCAGCAGCTTCGGGACAGGGCGGGAGACCCAGTACTTC. Translated: CASSFGTGRETQYF.

Many counts were recorded for this clonotype. The gene calls are TRBV10-1 and TRBJ2-3, with D hard to call. The V gene's germline CDR1 is WNHNN and CDR2 SYGVQD (reference sequence). Deletions cut 0 bases from V and 4 bases from J, with 11 bases between. This CDR3 contains 15 residues. The CDR3 reads CASSESLPYADTQYF. CDR3 nucleotides: TGCGCCAGCAGTGAGTCTCTCCCCTATGCAGATACGCAGTATTTT.

The rearrangement links TRBV27 to TRBJ1-5; possible D gene TRBD1, 5 bases. V was cut by 2 bases and J by 6 bases, with 14 bases left in between. Germline assignment: CDR1 MNHEY and CDR2 SMNVEV (reference sequence). This CDR3 contains 15 residues. CDR3 loop: CASSLMLGGSQPQHF. DNA of the CDR3: TGTGCCAGCAGTTTAATGCTCGGGGGTAGTCAGCCCCAGCATTTT.

The chain recombines TRBV3-1 with TRBJ1-2, with D perhaps matching TRBD1 (6 bases). Germline CDR1 and CDR2: LGHDT and YNNKEL (reference sequence). The germline V and J ends were trimmed by 2 bases and 5 bases, with 15 bases remaining between them. This CDR3 contains 15 residues. In DNA form, the CDR3 reads TGTGCCAGCAGCCAATGGAACAGGGTAGAATATGGCTACACCTTC. It translates to CASSQWNRVEYGYTF.

V gene TRBV7-8 combines with J gene TRBJ2-2; 9 positions match TRBD1. CDR1 and CDR2 (germline): SGHVS, FQNEAQ. CDR3 length equals 16 residues. With 1 base clipped from V and 6 bases from J, the junction kept 6 bases outside the gene matches. CDR3 residues: CASSLEGTGLPGELFF. The CDR3, as DNA: TGTGCCAGCAGCTTAGAAGGGACAGGGCTTCCCGGGGAGCTGTTTTTT.

This clonotype was seen a handful of times. V usage is TRBV7-9 and J usage is TRBJ1-4, with 7 bases lining up with TRBD1. The J segment lost 8 bases and the V segment lost 1 base, leaving 7 bases of the junction unmatched. The CDR3 consists of 15 residues. From germline, CDR1 is SEHNR and CDR2 FQNEAQ (reference sequence). The CDR3 DNA follows: TGTGCCAGCAGCTTAGAGGGGGCGATTGGAGAAAAACTGTTTTTT. Its protein is CASSLEGAIGEKLFF.

The V gene is TRBV21-1, the J gene TRBJ1-5. TRBV21-1 is reported as a pseudogene. The CDR3 loop spans 15 amino acids. The DNA for the CDR3 is TGTGCCAGCAGCGGGCCAATCTTCGGCAATCAGCCCCAGCATTTT. Its protein product is CASSGPIFGNQPQHF.

This clonotype was seen a handful of times. The chain links TRBV4-1 to TRBJ2-1; 11 bases line up with TRBD2. The trim removed 5 bases at V and 0 bases at J, leaving 9 bases unmatched. This CDR3 comprises 18 residues. Germline V CDR1 and CDR2: MGHRA, YSYEKL. The chain's CDR3 is CASSSVGSGGGSYNEQFF. The CDR3 DNA follows: TGCGCCAGCAGCTCAGTAGGTAGCGGGGGGGGCTCCTACAATGAGCAGTTCTTC.

The chain uses TRBV10-3 and TRBJ2-5; TRBD1 matches at 8 bases. CDR1 and CDR2 (germline): ENHRY, SYGVKD. The CDR3 has 13 residues. J gave up 4 bases and V 4 bases, and 2 bases lay outside the gene matches. The CDR3 DNA sequence: TGTGCCATCAGTGGGACAGGGACAGAGACCCAGTACTTC. This encodes CAISGTGTETQYF.

The V call is TRBV5-6, the J call TRBJ1-6; 8 positions agree with TRBD1. Germline assignment: CDR1 SGHDT and CDR2 YYEEEE. The ends lost 3 bases at V and 12 bases at J; junction bases unmatched: 5. CDR3 length: 13 residues. CDR3 DNA: TGTGCCAGCAGCTGGGACAGGTCCGGACCCCTCCACTTT. Translation: CASSWDRSGPLHF.

The chain is built from TRBV20-1 and TRBJ1-4; unclear D gene. The CDR3 has 13 residues. Deletions cut 3 bases from V and 8 bases from J, with 13 bases between. CDR1 and CDR2 (germline): DFQATT, SNEGSKA (reference sequence). The CDR3 DNA reads TGCAGTGCTAGTTACGCTTCCCGGGAAAAACTGTTTTTT. Encoded protein: CSASYASREKLFF.